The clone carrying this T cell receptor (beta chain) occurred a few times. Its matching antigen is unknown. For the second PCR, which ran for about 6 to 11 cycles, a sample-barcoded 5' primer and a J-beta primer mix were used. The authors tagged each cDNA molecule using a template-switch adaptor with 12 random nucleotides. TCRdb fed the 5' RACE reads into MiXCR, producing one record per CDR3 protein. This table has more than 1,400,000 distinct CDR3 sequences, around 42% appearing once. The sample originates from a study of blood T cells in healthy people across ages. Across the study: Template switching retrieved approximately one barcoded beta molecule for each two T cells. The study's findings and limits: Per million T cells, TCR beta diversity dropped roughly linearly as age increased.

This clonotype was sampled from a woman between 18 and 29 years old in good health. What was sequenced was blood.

The CDR3 DNA follows: TGTGCCAGCACCCCAGGGGTTAACACTGAAGCTTTCTTT. It encodes CASTPGVNTEAFF. The chain has TRBV11-1 and TRBJ1-1, with D possibly being TRBD1 (6 bases). V lost 7 bases, J lost 2 bases, and 11 bases lay in between. This CDR3 region has 13 residues. Germline V CDR1 and CDR2: SGHAT, FQDESV (reference sequence).